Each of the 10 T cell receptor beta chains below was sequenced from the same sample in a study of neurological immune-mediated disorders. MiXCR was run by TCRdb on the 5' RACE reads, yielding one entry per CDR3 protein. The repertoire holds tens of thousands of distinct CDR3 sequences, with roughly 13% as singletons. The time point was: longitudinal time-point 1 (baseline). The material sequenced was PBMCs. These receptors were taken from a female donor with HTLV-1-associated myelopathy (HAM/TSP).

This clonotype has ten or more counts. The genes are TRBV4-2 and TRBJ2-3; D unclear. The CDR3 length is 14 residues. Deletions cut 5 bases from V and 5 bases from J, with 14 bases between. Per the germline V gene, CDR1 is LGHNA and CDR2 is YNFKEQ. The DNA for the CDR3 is TGTGCCAGCAGCGAAAGTGCCAGAAAAGATACGCAGTATTTT. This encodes CASSESARKDTQYF.

CDR3 protein: CNSSLASTDTQYF. The DNA of the CDR3 is TGCAACAGCAGCTTGGCGAGCACAGATACGCAGTATTTT. The V call is TRBV5-1, the J call TRBJ2-3, with D unresolved. CDR1 and CDR2 from the germline V gene are SGHRS and YFSETQ. This CDR3 region has 13 residues. Combining the CDR3 with reference TRBV5-1 and TRBJ2-3 gives the whole variable domain KAGVTQTPRYLIKTRGQQVTLSCSPISGHRSVSWYQQTPGQGLQFLFEYFSETQRNKGNFPGRFSGRQFSNSRSEMNVSTLELGDSALYLCNSSLASTDTQYFGPGTRLTVL.

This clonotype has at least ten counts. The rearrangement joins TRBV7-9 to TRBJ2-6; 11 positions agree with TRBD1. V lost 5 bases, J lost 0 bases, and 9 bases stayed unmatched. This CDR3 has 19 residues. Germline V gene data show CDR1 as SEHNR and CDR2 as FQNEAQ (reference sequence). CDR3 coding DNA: TGTGCCAGCAGCGTACACCGGGACAGGGGGTCCTCTGGGGCCAACGTCCTGACTTTC. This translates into CASSVHRDRGSSGANVLTF.

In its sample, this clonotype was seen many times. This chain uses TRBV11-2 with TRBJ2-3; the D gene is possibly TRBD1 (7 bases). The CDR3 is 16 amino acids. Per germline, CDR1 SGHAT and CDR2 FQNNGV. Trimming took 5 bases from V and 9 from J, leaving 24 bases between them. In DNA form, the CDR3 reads TGTGCCAGCAGCCCCTCAGGGGGGCCCGCGGCGAAGACGCAGTATTTT. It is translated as CASSPSGGPAAKTQYF.

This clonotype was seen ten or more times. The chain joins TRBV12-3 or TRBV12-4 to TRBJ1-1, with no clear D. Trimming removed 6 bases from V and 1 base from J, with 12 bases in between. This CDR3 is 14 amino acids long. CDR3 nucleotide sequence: TGTGCCAGCAGCTGGCGGTCTGGGAACACTGAAGCTTTCTTT. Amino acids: CASSWRSGNTEAFF.

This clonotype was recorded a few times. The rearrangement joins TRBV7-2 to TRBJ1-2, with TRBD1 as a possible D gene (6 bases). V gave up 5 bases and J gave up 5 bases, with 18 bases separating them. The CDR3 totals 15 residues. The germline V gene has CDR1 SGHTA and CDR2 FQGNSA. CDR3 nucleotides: TGTGCCAGCAGCCAGGCTAAAGGGAGGGGGTATGGCTACACCTTC. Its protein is CASSQAKGRGYGYTF.

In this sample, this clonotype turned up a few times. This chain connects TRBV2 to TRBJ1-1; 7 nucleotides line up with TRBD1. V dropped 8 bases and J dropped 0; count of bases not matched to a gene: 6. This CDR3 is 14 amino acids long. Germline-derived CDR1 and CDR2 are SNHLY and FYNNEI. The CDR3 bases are TGTGCCAGCGGCTCAGACAGGGTGAACACTGAAGCTTTCTTT. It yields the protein CASGSDRVNTEAFF.

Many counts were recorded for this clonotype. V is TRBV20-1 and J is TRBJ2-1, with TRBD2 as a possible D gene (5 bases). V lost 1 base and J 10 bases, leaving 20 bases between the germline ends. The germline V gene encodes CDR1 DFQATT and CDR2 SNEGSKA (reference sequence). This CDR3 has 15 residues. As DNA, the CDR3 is TGCAGTGCTAGAGTCCGCCAGGAGGCGTATCGAGAGCAGTTCTTC. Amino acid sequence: CSARVRQEAYREQFF.

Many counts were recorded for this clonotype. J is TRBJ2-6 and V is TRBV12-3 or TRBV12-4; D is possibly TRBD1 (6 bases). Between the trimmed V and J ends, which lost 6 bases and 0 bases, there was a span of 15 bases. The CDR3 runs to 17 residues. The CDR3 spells CASSAGTRNSGANVLTF. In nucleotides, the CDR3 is TGTGCCAGCAGCGCCGGGACAAGAAACTCTGGGGCCAACGTCCTGACTTTC.

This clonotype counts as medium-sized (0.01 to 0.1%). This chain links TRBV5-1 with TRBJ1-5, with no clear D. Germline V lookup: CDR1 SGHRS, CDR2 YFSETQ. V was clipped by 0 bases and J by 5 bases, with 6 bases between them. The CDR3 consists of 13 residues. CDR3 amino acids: CASSLVGDQPQHF. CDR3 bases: TGCGCCAGCAGCTTGGTTGGGGATCAGCCCCAGCATTTT.